The present TCR beta chain was sequenced within a study of T cell responses to AZD1222 COVID-19 vaccine. Using immunoSEQ multiplex PCR, the repertoire was profiled, and TCRdb retains in-frame clones only, with some absent. The sample lists more than 110,000 clones, over 90% occurring once. Germline assignment: CDR1 SGHAT and CDR2 FQNNGV. The V gene end was trimmed by 0 bases and the J gene end by 8 bases; junction bases not matched to a gene: 4. The CDR3 totals 14 residues. This clonotype originated in an adult in good health. V usage is TRBV11-2 and J usage is TRBJ2-1; 7 bases map to TRBD2. Source: peripheral blood, taken on day 0 of AZD1222 vaccination. Written as DNA, the CDR3 is TGTGCCAGCAGCTTAGAGTTGGGGAGGGATGAGCAGTTCTTC. Translation gives CASSLELGRDEQFF.